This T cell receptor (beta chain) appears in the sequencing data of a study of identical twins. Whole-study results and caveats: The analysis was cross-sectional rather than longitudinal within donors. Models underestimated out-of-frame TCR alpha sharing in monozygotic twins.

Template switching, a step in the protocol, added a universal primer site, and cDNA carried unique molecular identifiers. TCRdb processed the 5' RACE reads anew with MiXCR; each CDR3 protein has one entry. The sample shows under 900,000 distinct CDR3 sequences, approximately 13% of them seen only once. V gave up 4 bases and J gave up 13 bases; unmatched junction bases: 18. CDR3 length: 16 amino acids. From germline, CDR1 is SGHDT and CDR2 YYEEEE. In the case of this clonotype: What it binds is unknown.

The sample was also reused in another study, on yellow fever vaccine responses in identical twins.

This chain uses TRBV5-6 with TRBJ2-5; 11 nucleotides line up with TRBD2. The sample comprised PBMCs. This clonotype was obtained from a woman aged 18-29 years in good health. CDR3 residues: CASSHISTSGVDSGYF. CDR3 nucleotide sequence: TGTGCCAGCAGCCACATATCGACTAGCGGGGTTGATTCAGGGTACTTC.